This T cell receptor (beta chain) came from a study of read filtering for tumor transcriptome and immune sequencing. The V end lost 0 bases, the J end lost 0 bases, and 14 bases lay between the germline ends. Looked up from germline, CDR1 is PRHDT and CDR2 is FYEKMQ (reference sequence). The CDR3 runs 17 residues. From approximately 400 ng of RNA, a library with molecular barcoded alpha/delta and beta/gamma adaptors was made. Each CDR3 protein is one row after TCRdb ran MiXCR on the reads. The table has tens of thousands of distinct CDR3 sequences, 20% to 25% seen once. This chain connects TRBV13 to TRBJ1-1; possibly TRBD1 for D (5 bases). Material: a population of CD138-negative cells sorted from bone marrow. This TCR was recovered from a donor aged 40 or older with multiple myeloma. The DNA for the CDR3 is TGTGCCAGCAGCTTAGGCCGGGGCAGGGTGATGAACACTGAAGCTTTCTTT. This codes for CASSLGRGRVMNTEAFF.